This TCR beta chain derives from a study of CD8+ T cells in alopecia areata. Whole-study context: Affected scalp percentage gauged treated patients' severity.

After isolation, RNA underwent reverse transcription to generate cDNA as the sequencing template. TCRdb's copy holds only in-frame clones and misses some; the assay was immunoSEQ multiplex PCR. This table has 180,000 or so clones, 40% to 55% appearing once. The length of the CDR3 is 17 residues. The germline CDR1 and CDR2 sequences are MGHDK and SYGVNS. General study findings and limits: One nonresponder leaves baseline CD8+ expansion's link to response uncertain.

Note on this clone: Its antigen is unidentified.

Sample treatment: oral pan-JAK inhibitor, 5-10 mg twice daily. Separation by sorting yielded CD4+ and CD8+ T cells from PBMCs. The TCR comes from a human donor with alopecia areata. The V and J genes are TRBV25-1 and TRBJ2-5, with 9 bases fitting TRBD2. The better agreement between TRBJ2-7 and the DNA end casts doubt on the J call. The specimen comprised CD8+ T cells sorted from blood, sampled at roughly week 53, from a patient treated with tofacitinib. The CDR3 DNA follows: TGTGCCAGCAGTGCGTGGGCTAGCGGGGACCTTCCCTACGAGCAGTACTTC. Its translation: CASSAWASGDLPYEQYF.